This T cell receptor beta chain was observed in a study of identifying expanded T cells in peripheral blood. General study findings and limits: Roughly two-week clone count variance significantly increased as total template count grew. Technical replicates showed around 1.2 changed clones; approximately 2 weeks about 16.4; four weeks 19.

Profiled with immunoSEQ multiplex PCR; TCRdb holds only in-frame clones, not every one. The profile shows about 85,000 clones, about 88% of them singletons. Worth noting for this clone: Its antigen is unknown.

Healthy donors had no documented immune events, such as infections, while sampled. Sample: blood. This clonotype was obtained from a person between 18 and 69 years old in good health.

CDR3 bases: TGTGCCAGCAGTTCCAGCCTCAACTCTGGAAACACCATATATTTT. As protein: CASSSSLNSGNTIYF. V usage is TRBV6-6 and J usage is TRBJ1-3; D is unresolved. The V end lost 4 bases, the J end lost 0 bases, and 10 bases lay between the germline ends. CDR3 size: 15 residues. CDR1 MNHNY and CDR2 SVGAGI come from the germline V gene (reference sequence).